These 19 T cell receptor beta chains share one sample of origin, sequenced in a study of T-cell memory formation after mild COVID-19. TCRdb re-called the 5' RACE reads through MiXCR, storing one row per CDR3 protein. Seen here are about 620,000 distinct CDR3 sequences, roughly 17% observed once, and the top ten hold more than 10%. Source material: PBMCs or a T cell subset sorted from them (not recorded which). The receptors originated from an adult woman who had mild COVID-19 (a few samples of this study predate the infection). Cell type and time point are not known.

In this sample, this clonotype turned up many times. The chain employs TRBV19 and TRBJ1-5, with D possibly matching TRBD1 (6 bases). V lost 3 bases and J lost 0, with 15 bases in between. CDR3 size: 17 residues. CDR1 LNHDA and CDR2 SQIVND come from the germline V gene (reference sequence). CDR3 coding DNA: TGTGCCAGTAGTATTAGGGGGACCTTTTATAGCAATCAGCCCCAGCATTTT. It translates to CASSIRGTFYSNQPQHF. The whole variable domain, remainder taken from reference TRBV19 and TRBJ1-5, is DGGITQSPKYLFRKEGQNVTLSCEQNLNHDAMYWYRQDPGQGLRLIYYSQIVNDFQKGDIAEGYSVSREKKESFPLTVTSAQKNPTAFYLCASSIRGTFYSNQPQHFGDGTRLSIL.

The rearrangement uses TRBV19 and TRBJ2-3; 8 nucleotides line up with TRBD2. After removal of 7 bases from V and 4 bases from J, the junction contained 10 bases not matched to a gene. Germline V gives CDR1 LNHDA, CDR2 SQIVND (reference sequence). The CDR3 spans 15 residues. CDR3 nucleotides: TGTGCCAGTACCTCACGGGAGGGCGACGCAGATACGCAGTATTTT. This sequence encodes CASTSREGDADTQYF.

The chain employs TRBV5-5 and TRBJ2-5; the D gene could be TRBD1 or TRBD2 (6 bases each). V dropped 4 bases and J dropped 3 bases, with 13 bases sitting between them. The CDR3 has 14 residues. CDR1 and CDR2 (germline): SGHKS, YYEKEE (reference sequence). The DNA of the CDR3 is TGTGCCAGCAGCCGGGGGCCAGTCGAAGAGACCCAGTACTTC. This gives the protein CASSRGPVEETQYF.

This clonotype appeared many times. This sequence joins TRBV20-1 and TRBJ2-7, with 9 nucleotides matching TRBD1. This CDR3 is 13 amino acids long. The ends lost 3 bases at V and 3 bases at J; junction bases unmatched: 3. CDR1 DFQATT and CDR2 SNEGSKA come from the germline V gene (reference sequence). In DNA, the CDR3 is TGCAGTGCTAGTCGGGACAGGGTCTACGAGCAGTACTTC. Translated: CSASRDRVYEQYF.

This clonotype came up a few times. The V and J genes are TRBV3-1 and TRBJ2-5, with D tentatively TRBD1 or TRBD2 (6 bases each). V was pared by 1 base and J by 6 bases, with 15 bases between. The CDR3 is 15 amino acids. CDR1 is LGHDT, CDR2 YNNKEL, per germline (reference sequence). The CDR3 region is CASSQGVTGRKTQYF. The CDR3 DNA sequence: TGTGCCAGCAGCCAAGGAGTAACAGGGAGGAAGACCCAGTACTTC.

The rearrangement joins TRBV20-1 to TRBJ1-4; possible D gene TRBD1, 5 bases. V gave up 2 bases and J gave up 7 bases, with 11 bases separating them. Germline CDR1 is DFQATT and CDR2 is SNEGSKA (reference sequence). The CDR3 totals 13 residues. CDR3 sequence: CSARRTGREKLFF. For the CDR3, the DNA is TGCAGTGCTAGACGGACGGGGCGTGAAAAACTGTTTTTT.

This clonotype was detected only a few times. The chain employs TRBV7-6 and TRBJ2-3, with TRBD2 identical over 11 bases. CDR1 is SGHVS, CDR2 FNYEAQ, per germline. The CDR3 runs to 16 residues. V lost 5 bases, J lost 3 bases, and 7 bases stayed unmatched. The CDR3 DNA sequence: TGTGCCAGCAGCACGTTAGCGGGGGGGACGACAGATACGCAGTATTTT. Its protein is CASSTLAGGTTDTQYF.

The chain recombines TRBV7-2 with TRBJ2-7, with TRBD1 matching over 7 bases. The V and J ends lost 2 bases and 6 bases, in that order; junction bases with no gene match: 1. The CDR3 extends over 12 amino acids. Per germline, CDR1 SGHTA and CDR2 FQGNSA. The CDR3 is CASSLYRGEQYF. The CDR3 DNA reads TGTGCCAGCAGCTTATACAGGGGCGAGCAGTACTTC.

The chain recombines TRBV5-1 with TRBJ1-3; possible D gene TRBD1, 6 bases. Germline V CDR1 and CDR2: SGHRS, YFSETQ. The CDR3 extends over 15 amino acids. V lost 0 bases and J 2 bases, leaving 9 bases between the germline ends. DNA for the CDR3: TGCGCCAGCAGCTTGGGATCAGGGGCTGGAAACACCATATATTTT. This sequence encodes CASSLGSGAGNTIYF.

The table lists this clonotype with a few counts. The gene calls are TRBV7-8 and TRBJ2-1; 9 bases match TRBD2. There are 20 residues in the CDR3. V was clipped by 3 bases and J by 4 bases; unmatched bases: 19. Per germline, CDR1 SGHVS and CDR2 FQNEAQ. The CDR3 region has the DNA TGTGCCAGCAGCTTGGGGGCAGGGTTTGTCGCGGGAGGGCCTTACAATGAGCAGTTCTTC. It codes for CASSLGAGFVAGGPYNEQFF.

This clonotype was counted a few times. The rearrangement links TRBV7-9 to TRBJ2-7, with 13 bases aligning to TRBD2. V gave up 5 bases and J gave up 3 bases; unmatched junction bases: 10. CDR1 and CDR2 from the germline V gene are SEHNR and FQNEAQ (reference sequence). This CDR3 is built from 17 residues. Written as DNA, the CDR3 is TGTGCCAGCAGCCCCGGACTAGCGGGGGCCCCCGGCTACGAGCAGTACTTC. Its protein product is CASSPGLAGAPGYEQYF.

The CDR3 coding sequence is TGTGCCAGCAGCTTAGAACTGGCAGTTCAGAACACTGAAGCTTTCTTT. As protein: CASSLELAVQNTEAFF. This sequence joins TRBV7-8 and TRBJ1-1; no clear D gene. In germline, CDR1 is SGHVS, CDR2 FQNEAQ. V lost 1 base, J lost 1 base, and 13 bases lay in between. The CDR3 is made up of 16 amino acids. Full variable domain (remainder filled in from reference TRBV7-8 and TRBJ1-1): GAGVSQSPRYKVAKRGQDVALRCDPISGHVSLFWYQQALGQGPEFLTYFQNEAQLDKSGLPSDRFFAERPEGSVSTLKIQRTQQEDSAVYLCASSLELAVQNTEAFFGQGTRLTVV.

The gene calls are TRBV7-2 and TRBJ1-2, with D perhaps matching TRBD1 (5 bases). V lost 3 bases and J lost 4, with 18 bases in between. Looked up from germline, CDR1 is SGHTA and CDR2 is FQGNSA. The CDR3 extends over 16 amino acids. The CDR3 is CASSLSGRQTTYGYTF. The DNA of the CDR3 is TGTGCCAGCAGCTTGTCAGGAAGACAGACTACCTATGGCTACACCTTC.

This clonotype was counted between two and nine times. This chain uses TRBV6-2 or TRBV6-3 with TRBJ2-5, with a tentative D call TRBD1 (6 bases). Trimming took 4 bases from V and 6 from J, leaving 15 bases between them. The CDR3 spans 14 residues. From germline, CDR1 is MNHEY and CDR2 SVGEGT. CDR3 loop: CASSFPDSKKTQYF. In DNA, the CDR3 is TGTGCCAGCAGTTTTCCGGACAGTAAAAAGACCCAGTACTTC.

The chain links TRBV4-1 to TRBJ2-5; no clear D. The CDR3 is 16 amino acids. The V end was cut by 4 bases, the J end by 0 bases, with 15 bases between. CDR1 and CDR2 (germline): MGHRA, YSYEKL. CDR3 sequence (DNA): TGCGCCAGCAGCCGGATGCGCGGAACGAACCAAGAGACCCAGTACTTC. Encoded protein: CASSRMRGTNQETQYF.

This clonotype was seen only a few times. The genes are TRBV12-3 or TRBV12-4 and TRBJ1-2; the D gene is possibly TRBD1 (6 bases). Deletions cut 7 bases from V and 9 bases from J, with 27 bases between. The CDR3 runs 16 residues. The chain's CDR3 is CASTRDMGGGAASYTF. The CDR3 bases are TGTGCCAGCACCCGGGACATGGGTGGGGGTGCGGCAAGCTACACCTTC.

This clonotype was recorded a few times. The rearrangement links TRBV7-6 to TRBJ2-1; 7 bases map to TRBD2. CDR1 is SGHVS, CDR2 FNYEAQ, per germline. This CDR3 is 13 amino acids long. J lost 9 bases, V lost 2 bases, and 4 bases had no gene match. CDR3 in amino acids: CASSLLAGVEQFF. The CDR3 nucleotides read TGTGCCAGCAGCTTACTGGCGGGAGTTGAGCAGTTCTTC.

V and J are TRBV12-3 or TRBV12-4 and TRBJ2-7; 10 bases line up with TRBD1. The CDR3 sequence is 16 residues long. Trimming cost V 1 base and J 4 bases; bases outside gene matches: 7. The DNA for the CDR3 is TGTGCCAGCAGTTTAGGAGCGGGGACAGGGGTGTACGAGCAGTACTTC. Translated, it gives CASSLGAGTGVYEQYF.

This rearrangement joins TRBV3-1 to TRBJ1-4; TRBD1 aligns across 8 bases. The ends lost 4 bases at V and 2 bases at J; junction bases unmatched: 12. CDR1 is LGHDT and CDR2 is YNNKEL in the germline V gene (reference sequence). The CDR3 is 18 residues long. This CDR3 is CASSPDSGGELTNEKLFF. The CDR3 bases are TGTGCCAGCAGCCCGGATTCAGGGGGCGAGTTGACTAATGAAAAACTGTTTTTT. Full variable domain (rest looked up from reference TRBV3-1 and TRBJ1-4): DTAVSQTPKYLVTQMGNDKSIKCEQNLGHDTMYWYKQDSKKFLKIMFSYNNKELIINETVPNRFSPKSPDKAHLNLHINSLELGDSAVYFCASSPDSGGELTNEKLFFGSGTQLSVL.